Below are 24 T cell receptor beta chains sequenced from a single sample in a study of regulatory T cells in long-lasting Graves disease. Building the TCR beta libraries relied on iRepertoire HTBI primers, and CDR3 regions underwent Arm-PCR. TCRdb redid the calling of the multiplex PCR reads with MiXCR, one entry per CDR3 protein. The sample shows hundreds of thousands of distinct CDR3 sequences, roughly 15% of them seen only once. Time point noted: newly diagnosed GD, antithyroid drugs for less than 3 months. The TCR library was made from RNA that had been extracted from PBMCs in TRIzol. The same specimen was also included in a second study, on T cells in Graves' hyperthyroidism and ophthalmopathy.

The sequencing here drew on peripheral blood mononuclear cells (PBMCs), taken at new diagnosis, from a patient treated with antithyroid drugs. The source is a woman under 40 with Graves disease.

The chain joins TRBV7-9 to TRBJ1-1; D is undetermined. Germline CDR1 SEHNR, CDR2 FQNEAQ (reference sequence). V shed 2 bases and J shed 11 bases, with 12 bases lying between them. The CDR3 extends over 12 amino acids. This CDR3 reads CASSLTGGLAFF. The CDR3 nucleotides read TGTGCCAGCAGCTTAACGGGAGGTCTGGCTTTCTTT.

This clonotype has at least ten counts. The chain combines TRBV6-2 or TRBV6-3 with TRBJ2-5; the D gene is possibly TRBD2 (6 bases). CDR3 length: 11 amino acids. Germline values: CDR1 MNHEY, CDR2 SVGEGT. V lost 5 bases and J 10 bases, leaving 11 bases between the germline ends. CDR3: CASSERGGQYF. CDR3 DNA: TGTGCCAGCAGTGAAAGGGGAGGCCAGTACTTC.

The table lists this clonotype with a few counts. This CDR3 is CASSPNPTGGDEQYF. CDR3 in DNA: TGTGCCAGCAGCCCGAACCCGACAGGGGGAGACGAGCAGTACTTC. The chain joins TRBV7-6 to TRBJ2-7; 9 bases fit TRBD1. V was pared by 5 bases and J by 5 bases, with 10 bases of the junction left unmatched. The CDR3 is 15 amino acids. Germline CDR1 SGHVS, CDR2 FNYEAQ.

The rearrangement links TRBV6-1 to TRBJ1-2; 8 bases agree with TRBD1. Germline V gives CDR1 MNHNS, CDR2 SASEGT. Trimming took 6 bases from V and 2 from J; bases not matched to a gene: 5. This CDR3 contains 14 residues. The CDR3: CASRTGAPNYGYTF. The CDR3 DNA follows: TGTGCCAGCAGGACAGGGGCGCCGAACTATGGCTACACCTTC.

About this clonotype: A far larger clone is only one base removed, so a read error is likely. This chain joins TRBV7-2 and TRBJ2-1; the D gene could be TRBD1 or TRBD2 (5 bases each). The end of the DNA is better explained by TRBJ2-3, so the J call may be wrong. The CDR3 sequence is 13 residues long. Germline V gene data show CDR1 as SGHTA and CDR2 as FQGNSA. This CDR3 is CAGSFNEGDTQYF. As DNA, the CDR3 is TGTGCCGGCAGCTTCAACGAGGGGGATACGCAGTATTTT.

The chain has TRBV9 and TRBJ1-1; maybe TRBD1 (5 bases). Germline values: CDR1 SGDLS, CDR2 YYNGEE. The length of the CDR3 is 15 residues. V gave up 3 bases and J gave up 7 bases, with 19 bases separating them. The CDR3 region has the DNA TGTGCCAGCAGCGGCAGCACGGAGGGGAGGAATGAAGCTTTCTTT. Translation gives CASSGSTEGRNEAFF.

The V and J genes are TRBV10-2 and TRBJ2-3; a possible D gene is TRBD2 (6 bases). The CDR3 consists of 17 residues. Trimming left V 0 bases short and J 2 bases short, with 15 bases between. CDR1 and CDR2 (germline): WSHSY, SAAADI. The CDR3 sequence: CASSESMRGYLTDTQYF. In DNA, the CDR3 is TGCGCCAGCAGTGAGTCGATGCGGGGATACCTCACAGATACGCAGTATTTT.

The chain employs TRBV7-2 and TRBJ2-3, with D perhaps TRBD2 (6 bases). Per the germline V gene, CDR1 is SGHTA and CDR2 is FQGNSA. The CDR3 has 16 amino acids. V lost 5 bases, J lost 0 bases, and 15 bases lay in between. The CDR3 protein is CASSPGSLFSTDTQYF. CDR3 DNA: TGTGCCAGCAGCCCCGGGAGTTTGTTTAGCACAGATACGCAGTATTTT.

This clonotype was found many times. This chain joins TRBV2 and TRBJ1-3; D is perhaps TRBD1 (6 bases). CDR3 length equals 15 residues. Germline V gene data show CDR1 as SNHLY and CDR2 as FYNNEI. The V and J ends lost 2 bases and 3 bases respectively, with 11 bases between them. For the CDR3, the DNA is TGTGCCAGCAGTGAATCGGGGGCAGTTGGAAACACCATATATTTT. Its protein is CASSESGAVGNTIYF. The entire variable domain, with the rest obtained from reference TRBV2 and TRBJ1-3, is as follows: EPEVTQTPSHQVTQMGQEVILRCVPISNHLYFYWYRQILGQKVEFLVSFYNNEISEKSEIFDDQFSVERPDGSNFTLKIRSTKLEDSAMYFCASSESGAVGNTIYFGEGSWLTVV.

There are many counts of this clonotype. The chain combines TRBV7-8 with TRBJ2-7; TRBD1 agrees at 10 bases. The germline CDR1 and CDR2 sequences are SGHVS and FQNEAQ. This CDR3 is built from 13 residues. The trim removed 4 bases at V and 12 bases at J, leaving 9 bases unmatched. CDR3 protein: CASSSRQGARVYF. The CDR3 DNA reads TGTGCCAGCAGCTCCAGACAGGGGGCTAGGGTGTACTTC.

This clonotype has only a few counts. The genes are TRBV6-2 or TRBV6-3 and TRBJ1-1; no firm D call. This CDR3 comprises 17 residues. Germline V lookup: CDR1 MNHEY, CDR2 SVGEGT. V was shortened by 0 bases and J by 0 bases, with 14 bases between the two germline ends. DNA for the CDR3: TGTGCCAGCAGTTACTCGAGGAGTCGGGTAGTGAACACTGAAGCTTTCTTT. Its translation: CASSYSRSRVVNTEAFF.

This clonotype has a count of ten or more. The rearrangement joins TRBV3-1 to TRBJ1-1, with D possibly TRBD1 on 5 matching bases. This CDR3 is 18 amino acids long. Looked up from germline, CDR1 is LGHDT and CDR2 is YNNKEL (reference sequence). V gave up 0 bases and J gave up 5 bases, with 22 bases separating them. CDR3 loop: CASSQDLPGGVSRTEAFF. CDR3 DNA: TGTGCCAGCAGCCAAGATCTCCCCGGAGGGGTGAGTAGGACTGAAGCTTTCTTT. Full variable domain (missing parts from reference TRBV3-1 and TRBJ1-1): DTAVSQTPKYLVTQMGNDKSIKCEQNLGHDTMYWYKQDSKKFLKIMFSYNNKELIINETVPNRFSPKSPDKAHLNLHINSLELGDSAVYFCASSQDLPGGVSRTEAFFGQGTRLTVV.

V is TRBV9 and J is TRBJ2-1, with D perhaps assigned TRBD1 or TRBD2 (6 bases each). CDR1 is SGDLS, CDR2 YYNGEE, per germline. Trimming left V 0 bases short and J 5 bases short, with 12 bases between. This CDR3 has 15 residues. This CDR3 reads CASSVEGGPNNEQFF. As DNA, the CDR3 is TGTGCCAGCAGCGTAGAAGGGGGGCCGAACAATGAGCAGTTCTTC.

The sample holds many counts of this clonotype. V is TRBV2 and J is TRBJ2-7, with TRBD2 matching over 10 bases. V was pared by 8 bases and J by 4 bases, with 2 bases of the junction left unmatched. CDR1 and CDR2 (germline): SNHLY, FYNNEI. This CDR3 contains 12 residues. CDR3 nucleotides: TGTGCCAGCCGGACTAGCGGTTACGAGCAGTACTTC. Its protein product is CASRTSGYEQYF.

This clonotype has ten or more counts. The chain uses TRBV28 and TRBJ1-1; TRBD1 aligns across 7 bases. V lost 8 bases and J lost 3; bases outside the gene matches: 9. Per the germline V gene, CDR1 is MDHEN and CDR2 is SYDVKM. This CDR3 has 14 amino acids. The CDR3 nucleotides are TGTGCCAGCTCACCGCTACAGGGGCACACTGAAGCTTTCTTT. Its protein is CASSPLQGHTEAFF.

J is TRBJ2-1 and V is TRBV20-1; 10 bases are shared with TRBD2. Looked up from germline, CDR1 is DFQATT and CDR2 is SNEGSKA (reference sequence). V trimming: 4 bases; J trimming: 2 bases; junction bases outside the gene matches: 5. This CDR3 has 15 residues. CDR3 amino acids: CSAKSGLAPYNEQFF. The CDR3, as DNA: TGCAGTGCTAAGTCGGGACTAGCGCCCTACAATGAGCAGTTCTTC.

This clonotype was recorded a few times. The rearrangement joins TRBV2 to TRBJ1-4; the D is unclear. The CDR3 spans 13 residues. Trimming pared 6 bases from V and 13 bases from J, leaving 18 bases between. Germline lookup yields CDR1 SNHLY and CDR2 FYNNEI. This CDR3 reads CASSRELDPILFF. CDR3 DNA sequence: TGTGCCAGCAGCCGAGAACTCGACCCCATACTGTTTTTT.

This clonotype was observed many times. This chain links TRBV29-1 with TRBJ1-5; D unresolved. The CDR3 covers 13 residues. V shed 4 bases and J shed 0 bases, with 7 bases lying between them. Germline V gene lookup returns CDR1 SQVTM and CDR2 ANQGSEA. The CDR3 DNA reads as TGCAGCGTTGCCAGGAATAGCAATCAGCCCCAGCATTTT. This codes for CSVARNSNQPQHF.

This clonotype was seen ten or more times. The rearrangement uses TRBV28 and TRBJ1-4; D is perhaps TRBD1 (6 bases). The V and J ends lost 7 bases and 4 bases respectively, with 10 bases between them. The CDR3 is 13 residues long. The germline V gene encodes CDR1 MDHEN and CDR2 SYDVKM. CDR3 sequence: CASMGGINEKLFF. CDR3 in DNA: TGTGCCAGCATGGGGGGCATTAATGAAAAACTGTTTTTT. Variable domain in full (rest from reference TRBV28 and TRBJ1-4): DVKVTQSSRYLVKRTGEKVFLECVQDMDHENMFWYRQDPGLGLRLIYFSYDVKMKEKGDIPEGYSVSREKKERFSLILESASTNQTSMYLCASMGGINEKLFFGSGTQLSVL.

The chain joins TRBV28 to TRBJ2-2, with D hard to call. Per the germline V gene, CDR1 is MDHEN and CDR2 is SYDVKM. Between the trimmed V and J ends, which lost 6 bases and 6 bases, there was a span of 17 bases. CDR3 length: 15 amino acids. CDR3 bases: TGTGCCAGCAGCCTCCCCGGTGGTGGGGCCGGGGAGCTGTTTTTT. Amino acid sequence: CASSLPGGGAGELFF.

On this clonotype: A much larger clonotype is one base distant, so this may be a read error. The chain has TRBV19 and TRBJ1-1, with a possible D match to TRBD1 (5 bases). Trimming shortened V by 6 bases and J by 0 bases, and 14 bases separated the two germline ends. Germline-derived CDR1 and CDR2 are LNHDA and SQIVND (reference sequence). This CDR3 is built from 15 residues. The CDR3 sequence: CASRARGFLNTEAFF. Here the CDR3 DNA reads TGTGCCAGTAGAGCCCGGGGGTTCCTGAACACTGAAGCTTTCTTT.

In its sample, this clonotype was seen many times. This rearrangement joins TRBV7-9 to TRBJ1-2; D uncertain. CDR1 and CDR2 (germline): SEHNR, FQNEAQ (reference sequence). V lost 4 bases and J 7 bases, leaving 19 bases between the germline ends. This CDR3 is built from 15 residues. As DNA, the CDR3 is TGTGCCAGCAGCTCCGATATCATGAGCGCTCTTGGCTACACCTTC. It specifies CASSSDIMSALGYTF.

Comment on this clonotype: Possible read error: a much larger clone is one base away. This chain links TRBV3-1 with TRBJ2-1; TRBD1 is a possible D gene (5 bases). Germline V CDR1 and CDR2: LGHDT, YNNKEL (reference sequence). Trimming left V 1 base short and J 10 bases short, with 17 bases between. The length of the CDR3 is 15 residues. CDR3 in DNA: TGTGCCAGCAGCCAAGCGGATACAGGAAAGTACGAGCAGTTCTTC. Encoded protein: CASSQADTGKYEQFF.

The V and J genes are TRBV3-1 and TRBJ2-7; 13 bases map to TRBD2. CDR1 and CDR2 from the germline V gene are LGHDT and YNNKEL (reference sequence). With 7 bases clipped from V and 5 bases from J, the junction kept 5 bases outside the gene matches. The CDR3 is 14 amino acids. For the CDR3, the DNA is TGTGCCAGCACCGGACTAGCGGGAGTCCACGAGCAGTACTTC. Amino acid sequence: CASTGLAGVHEQYF.